This TCR beta chain was sequenced during a study of T-cell reconstitution after alpha-beta-depleted transplantation in children. A TCRbeta library incorporating unique molecular identifiers was prepared. Via MiXCR, TCRdb re-called the PCR reads, giving one row per CDR3 protein. Here the sample spans 420,000 or so distinct CDR3 sequences, approximately 11% being singletons. Trimming left V 4 bases short and J 4 bases short, with 15 bases between. Per the germline V gene, CDR1 is SGHRS and CDR2 is YFSETQ. This CDR3 comprises 15 residues. This clonotype has only a few counts. Material: PBMCs from the stem cell graft donor, obtained from the stem cell graft. The chain couples TRBV5-1 to TRBJ2-1, with D uncertain. The receptor was isolated from a human donor who donated a stem cell graft to a child with acute myeloid leukemia. This CDR3 reads CASSPVSGTYNEQFF. CDR3 nucleotides: TGCGCCAGCAGCCCGGTATCCGGAACATACAATGAGCAGTTCTTC.